The rows below give T cell receptor beta chains drawn from one sample of a study of cytomegalovirus exposure and HLA in healthy donors. Sequenced by immunoSEQ multiplex PCR; TCRdb stores in-frame clones only, minus some. This table has some 250,000 clones, approximately 82% appearing once. The source material was PBMCs. The receptor source for this set is a woman aged 60-70 years in good health and CMV-seropositive. CDR3s include the opening cysteine and the closing phenylalanine or tryptophan. D genes are given only for firm matches. The listing skips clone size in some rows; elsewhere it reads once, few, many or a size class.

TRBJ2-3	-	TRBV19	-	CASRTSGATDTQYF	TGTGCCAGTAGGACTTCAGGGGCGACAGATACGCAGTATTTT
TRBJ2-3	-	TRBV28	TRBD1	CASSSGQGMSTQYF	TGTGCCAGCAGTTCGGGACAGGGGATGAGTACGCAGTATTTT
TRBJ2-2	few	TRBV7-9	TRBD2	CASSFGTILTGELFF	TGTGCCAGCAGCTTCGGGACTATCCTCACCGGGGAGCTGTTTTTT
TRBJ1-3	few	TRBV5-1	-	CASMTDRRLGNTIYF	TGCGCCAGCATGACGGACAGACGATTAGGAAACACCATATATTTT
TRBJ2-7	-	TRBV2	-	CASSVGSYEQYF	TGTGCCAGCAGTGTCGGGTCCTACGAGCAGTACTTC
TRBJ1-1	-	TRBV9	TRBD1	CASSTLTGANTEAFF	TGTGCCAGCAGCACCTTAACAGGGGCGAACACTGAAGCTTTCTTT
TRBJ1-2	-	TRBV6-5	-	CAISQGANYGYTF	TGTGCCATCTCACAGGGAGCCAACTATGGCTACACCTTC
TRBJ1-2	-	TRBV5-1	-	CASSSTQDGYGYTF	TGCGCCAGCAGCTCTACACAGGACGGCTATGGCTACACCTTC
TRBJ1-4	few	TRBV28	TRBD1	CASSSTGTGDFNEKLFF	TGTGCCAGCAGCTCGACCGGGACAGGAGACTTTAATGAAAAACTGTTTTTT
TRBJ1-2	few	TRBV19	-	CASSIRRISMGYTF	TGTGCCAGTAGTATTCGGCGGATTTCTATGGGCTACACCTTC
TRBJ1-2	-	TRBV19	TRBD1	CASTPPGTVRPPGYGYTF	TGTGCCAGTACTCCCCCCGGGACAGTCCGCCCCCCGGGCTATGGCTACACCTTC
TRBJ2-7	-	TRBV5-1	TRBD2	CASSLSSGSGSYEQYF	TGCGCCAGCAGCCTTTCTAGCGGGAGCGGATCCTACGAGCAGTACTTC
TRBJ1-1	-	TRBV10-3	TRBD1	CAVRDRGNTEAFF	TGCGCCGTCCGGGACAGGGGTAACACTGAAGCTTTCTTT
TRBJ2-7	once	TRBV27	TRBD2	CASSSRASGRAGRYEQYF	TGTGCCAGCAGCTCGCGGGCTAGCGGGAGGGCCGGCAGATACGAGCAGTACTTC
TRBJ1-2	few	TRBV15	-	CATSRQVSSGYTF	TGTGCCACCAGCAGACAGGTCAGCTCTGGCTACACCTTC
TRBJ2-7	-	TRBV18	TRBD1	CASSPGSGGEQYF	TGTGCCAGCTCACCAGGATCAGGGGGCGAGCAGTACTTC
TRBJ2-1	few	TRBV7-3	-	CASSLQQGAGNEQFF	TGTGCCAGCAGCTTACAACAGGGAGCAGGAAATGAGCAGTTCTTC
TRBJ2-3	-	TRBV28	TRBD2	CASSFLGPGGTDTQYF	TGTGCCAGCAGTTTCCTCGGTCCGGGAGGGACAGATACGCAGTATTTT
TRBJ2-5	-	TRBV5-1	TRBD2	CASSLGSTSGPETQYF	TGCGCCAGCAGCCTCGGAAGTACTAGCGGGCCAGAGACCCAGTACTTC
TRBJ1-1	few	TRBV18	TRBD1	CASSPGQGLNTEAFF	TGTGCCAGCTCACCGGGACAGGGCTTGAACACTGAAGCTTTCTTT
TRBJ1-2	-	TRBV20-1	-	CSARDSGGYTF	TGCAGTGCTAGAGATTCCGGTGGCTACACCTTC
TRBJ2-7	once	TRBV5-4	TRBD2	CASSRVGGVHEQYF	TGTGCCAGCAGCCGGGTGGGGGGGGTGCACGAGCAGTACTTC
TRBJ1-4	-	TRBV28	-	CASSFRSTNEKLFF	TGTGCCAGCAGTTTCAGATCAACTAATGAAAAACTGTTTTTT
TRBJ2-6	-	TRBV5-1	-	CASSSGGIYSGANVLTF	TGCGCCAGCAGCTCCGGGGGAATATACTCTGGGGCCAACGTCCTGACTTTC
TRBJ1-2	once	TRBV5-4	TRBD1	CASSLGTGGRDYGYTF	TGTGCCAGCAGCTTAGGGACAGGGGGACGGGACTATGGCTACACCTTC
TRBJ2-2	-	TRBV29-1	TRBD2	CSAASGKDGELFF	TGCAGCGCCGCTAGCGGGAAGGACGGGGAGCTGTTTTTT
TRBJ2-5	-	TRBV6-1	TRBD1	CASSVRDRAQETQYF	TGTGCCAGCAGTGTTCGCGACAGGGCCCAAGAGACCCAGTACTTC
TRBJ2-3	-	TRBV11-2	TRBD1	CASSLGPGQGINTQYF	TGTGCCAGCAGCTTGGGACCGGGACAGGGCATAAATACGCAGTATTTT
TRBJ2-7	-	TRBV11-2	TRBD2	CASSHGGRYYEQYF	TGTGCCAGCAGCCACGGCGGGAGGTATTACGAGCAGTACTTC
TRBJ2-7	-	TRBV19	TRBD2	CASRETSGSSEQYF	TGTGCCAGTCGCGAGACTAGCGGGAGTAGCGAGCAGTACTTC
TRBJ1-4	-	TRBV5-1	-	CASSRGYKGTNEKLFF	TGCGCCAGCAGCAGGGGATATAAGGGAACTAATGAAAAACTGTTTTTT
TRBJ1-5	-	TRBV6-5	-	CASSNLQAQPQHF	TGTGCCAGCAGCAATCTACAGGCCCAGCCCCAGCATTTT